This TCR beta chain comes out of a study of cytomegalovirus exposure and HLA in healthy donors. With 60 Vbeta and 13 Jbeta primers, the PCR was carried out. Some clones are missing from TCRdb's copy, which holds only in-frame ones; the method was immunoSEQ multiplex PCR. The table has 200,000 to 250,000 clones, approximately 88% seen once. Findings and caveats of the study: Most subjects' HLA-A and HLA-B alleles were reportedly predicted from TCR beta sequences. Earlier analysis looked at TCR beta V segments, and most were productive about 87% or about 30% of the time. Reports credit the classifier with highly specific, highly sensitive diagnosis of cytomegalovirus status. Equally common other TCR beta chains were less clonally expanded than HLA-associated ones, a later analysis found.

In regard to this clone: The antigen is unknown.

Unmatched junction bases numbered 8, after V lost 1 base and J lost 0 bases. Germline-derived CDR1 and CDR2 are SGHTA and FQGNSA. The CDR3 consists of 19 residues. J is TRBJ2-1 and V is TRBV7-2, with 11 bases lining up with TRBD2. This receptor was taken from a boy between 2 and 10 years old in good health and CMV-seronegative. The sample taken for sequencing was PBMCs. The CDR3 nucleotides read TGTGCCAGCAGCTTAGGTAGCGGGGGGGTATCGAGCTCCTACAATGAGCAGTTCTTC. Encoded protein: CASSLGSGGVSSSYNEQFF.